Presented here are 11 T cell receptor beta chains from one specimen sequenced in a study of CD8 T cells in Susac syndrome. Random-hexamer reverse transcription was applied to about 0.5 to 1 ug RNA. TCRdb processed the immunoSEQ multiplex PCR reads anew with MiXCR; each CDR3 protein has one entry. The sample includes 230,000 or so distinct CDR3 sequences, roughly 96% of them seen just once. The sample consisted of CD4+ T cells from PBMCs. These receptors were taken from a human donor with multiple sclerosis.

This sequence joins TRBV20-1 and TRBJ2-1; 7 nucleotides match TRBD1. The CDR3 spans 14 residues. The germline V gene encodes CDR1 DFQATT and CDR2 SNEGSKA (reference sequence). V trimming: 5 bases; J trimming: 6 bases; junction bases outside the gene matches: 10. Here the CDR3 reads CSASGTASGNEQFF. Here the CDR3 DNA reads TGCAGTGCTTCCGGGACAGCATCAGGCAATGAGCAGTTCTTC.

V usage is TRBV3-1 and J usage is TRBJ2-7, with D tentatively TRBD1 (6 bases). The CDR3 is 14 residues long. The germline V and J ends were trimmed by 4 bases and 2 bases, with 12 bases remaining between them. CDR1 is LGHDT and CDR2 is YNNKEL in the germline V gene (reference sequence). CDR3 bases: TGTGCCAGCAGCCTACAGGGACCGGCCTACGAGCAGTACTTC. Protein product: CASSLQGPAYEQYF.

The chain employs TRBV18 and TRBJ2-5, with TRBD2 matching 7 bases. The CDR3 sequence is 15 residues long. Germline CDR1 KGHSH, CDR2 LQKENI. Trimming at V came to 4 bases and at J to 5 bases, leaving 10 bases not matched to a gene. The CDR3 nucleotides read TGTGCCAGCTCACTCCCGGGACTACGGGTGGAGACCCAGTACTTC. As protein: CASSLPGLRVETQYF.

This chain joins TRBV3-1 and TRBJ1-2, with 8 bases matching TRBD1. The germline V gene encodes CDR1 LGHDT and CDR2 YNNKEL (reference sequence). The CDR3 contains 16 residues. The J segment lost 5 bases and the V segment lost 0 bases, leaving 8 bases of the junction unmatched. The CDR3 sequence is CASSQDLRDRRYGYTF. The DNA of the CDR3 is TGTGCCAGCAGCCAAGATCTGCGGGACAGGCGATATGGCTACACCTTC. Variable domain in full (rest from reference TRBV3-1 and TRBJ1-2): DTAVSQTPKYLVTQMGNDKSIKCEQNLGHDTMYWYKQDSKKFLKIMFSYNNKELIINETVPNRFSPKSPDKAHLNLHINSLELGDSAVYFCASSQDLRDRRYGYTFGSGTRLTVV.

CDR3: CASSGVNQGRNNYGYTF. As DNA, the CDR3 is TGTGCCAGCAGTGGTGTCAATCAGGGGAGGAATAACTATGGCTACACCTTC. The V and J genes are TRBV6-4 and TRBJ1-2; D is possibly TRBD1 (6 bases). In germline, CDR1 is MRHNA, CDR2 SNTAGT. Between the trimmed V and J ends, which lost 4 bases and 1 base, there was a span of 19 bases. The CDR3 covers 17 residues.

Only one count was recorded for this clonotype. The CDR3: CSAGPDRDEQYF. CDR3 coding DNA: TGCAGTGCAGGGCCCGACAGGGACGAGCAGTACTTC. This rearrangement joins TRBV20-1 to TRBJ2-7, with 7 bases aligning to TRBD1. V lost 6 bases, J lost 5 bases, and 7 bases stayed unmatched. The CDR3 extends over 12 amino acids. Germline loops: CDR1 DFQATT, CDR2 SNEGSKA (reference sequence).

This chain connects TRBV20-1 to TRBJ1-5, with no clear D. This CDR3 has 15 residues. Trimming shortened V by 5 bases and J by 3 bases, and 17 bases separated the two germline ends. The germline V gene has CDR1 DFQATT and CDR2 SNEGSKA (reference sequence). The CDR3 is CSASLGGPYNQPQHF. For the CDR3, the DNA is TGCAGTGCTTCCCTGGGCGGTCCCTACAATCAGCCCCAGCATTTT.

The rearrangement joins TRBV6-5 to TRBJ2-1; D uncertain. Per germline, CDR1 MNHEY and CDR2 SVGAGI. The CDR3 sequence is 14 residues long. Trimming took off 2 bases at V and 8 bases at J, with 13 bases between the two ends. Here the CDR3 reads CASSYKYKGYEQFF. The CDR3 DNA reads TGTGCCAGCAGTTACAAGTATAAGGGCTATGAGCAGTTCTTC.

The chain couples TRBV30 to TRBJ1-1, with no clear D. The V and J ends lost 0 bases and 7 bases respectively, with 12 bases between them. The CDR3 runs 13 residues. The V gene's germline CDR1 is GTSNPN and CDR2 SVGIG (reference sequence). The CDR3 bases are TGTGCCTGGAGTGTACGCCGAGAAAATGAAGCTTTCTTT. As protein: CAWSVRRENEAFF.

CDR3 loop: CASSPGTSGVYEQYF. Written as DNA, the CDR3 is TGTGCCAGCTCCCCCGGGACTAGCGGAGTTTACGAGCAGTACTTC. The chain recombines TRBV18 with TRBJ2-7, with 11 bases identical to TRBD2. The CDR3 extends over 15 amino acids. J lost 4 bases, V lost 6 bases, and 8 bases had no gene match. Germline V CDR1 and CDR2: KGHSH, LQKENI.

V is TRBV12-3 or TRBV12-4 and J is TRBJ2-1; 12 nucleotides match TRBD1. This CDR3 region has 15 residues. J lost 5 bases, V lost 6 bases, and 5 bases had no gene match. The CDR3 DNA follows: TGTGCCAGCAGCGTACGGGACAGGGGGCACAATGAGCAGTTCTTC. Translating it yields CASSVRDRGHNEQFF.